This is a list of T cell receptor beta chains from one sample in a study of monozygotic twins with inflammatory bowel disease. TCRdb re-called the 5' RACE reads; every CDR3 protein appears as one record, without DNA. Seen in this sample are fewer than 350,000 distinct CDR3 sequences; the ten most common clones hold approximately 2%. Sequenced input: blood. These receptors originate from a human donor with ulcerative colitis or Crohn's disease, or a healthy co-twin of an affected twin (not recorded which). Each CDR3 is given with its conserved first and last residue. Each record gives: V gene, J gene, CDR3 protein.

V: TRBV25-1
J: TRBJ2-3
CDR3: CASSELAGLWDTQYF

V: TRBV5-1
J: TRBJ2-1
CDR3: CASSLLASGRNPSYNEQFF

V: TRBV4-2
J: TRBJ2-7
CDR3: CASSPSGTAYEQYF

V: TRBV18
J: TRBJ2-7
CDR3: CASSPWQGEIYEQYF

V: TRBV5-1
J: TRBJ2-1
CDR3: CASSYTGTTYNEQFF

V: TRBV5-1
J: TRBJ2-1
CDR3: CASSLSRQYNNEQFF

V: TRBV5-5
J: TRBJ2-3
CDR3: CASSLSGPGTDTQYF

V: TRBV27
J: TRBJ1-1
CDR3: CASSYSGFPTEAFF

V: TRBV6-1
J: TRBJ1-6
CDR3: CASSQRDGPNSPLHF

V: TRBV19
J: TRBJ1-1
CDR3: CASSFRVHTEAFF

V: TRBV5-1
J: TRBJ1-1
CDR3: CASRGIPGGNTEAFF

V: TRBV4-3
J: TRBJ2-7
CDR3: CASSQDLGAYEQYF

V: TRBV19
J: TRBJ1-5
CDR3: CASSIGRQVNQPQHF

V: TRBV10-3
J: TRBJ1-2
CDR3: CAISGTEGNGYTF

V: TRBV3-1
J: TRBJ2-7
CDR3: CASSQVPIRGQGNSYEQYF

V: TRBV30
J: TRBJ2-7
CDR3: CAWRTQGREQYF

V: TRBV9
J: TRBJ1-1
CDR3: CASSSRTGSSGTEAFF

V: TRBV12-3/TRBV12-4
J: TRBJ1-1
CDR3: CASSLTTEAFF

V: TRBV15
J: TRBJ1-2
CDR3: CATSTDNPAGGYTF

V: TRBV7-9
J: TRBJ2-5
CDR3: CASTPVRMEEETQYF

V: TRBV12-3/TRBV12-4
J: TRBJ1-2
CDR3: CASSFGDYGYTF

V: TRBV12-5
J: TRBJ2-2
CDR3: CASVKDWQGRWKDTGELFF

V: TRBV6-1
J: TRBJ2-1
CDR3: CASSRYRGESSYNEQFF

V: TRBV25-1
J: TRBJ2-1
CDR3: CASSNHLLSGRAAYNEQFF

V: TRBV7-9
J: TRBJ1-1
CDR3: CASKGQGRVEAFF

V: TRBV4-2
J: TRBJ1-2
CDR3: CASSQVGGRDGYTF

V: TRBV20-1
J: TRBJ2-5
CDR3: CSAQGAGETQYF

V: TRBV5-1
J: TRBJ2-7
CDR3: CASSLDGTGGYEQYF

V: TRBV5-1
J: TRBJ2-3
CDR3: CASSYDPGQTDTQYF

V: TRBV27
J: TRBJ2-7
CDR3: CATRVDSGLPYEQYF

V: TRBV5-8
J: TRBJ2-2
CDR3: CASSLDRAAGELFF

V: TRBV6-1
J: TRBJ2-7
CDR3: CASSEGWGTAFSYEQYF

V: TRBV28
J: TRBJ2-3
CDR3: CASTNPLTGTADTQYF

V: TRBV20-1
J: TRBJ1-5
CDR3: CSAKSTGNQPQHF

V: TRBV14
J: TRBJ2-7
CDR3: CASSHGEIGTGLSSEQYF

V: TRBV12-5
J: TRBJ2-5
CDR3: CASTPGQGVETQCF

V: TRBV15
J: TRBJ1-4
CDR3: CATRGGANEKLFF

V: TRBV7-7
J: TRBJ2-5
CDR3: CASSLAGRDQETQYF

V: TRBV5-1
J: TRBJ2-1
CDR3: CASSHGDNEQFF

V: TRBV4-1
J: TRBJ1-6
CDR3: CASSQEGGTGLTWNSPLHF

V: TRBV5-6
J: TRBJ1-2
CDR3: CASTRRGGPWNYGYTF

V: TRBV7-2
J: TRBJ1-1
CDR3: CASSSTGTNTEAFF

V: TRBV20-1
J: TRBJ1-1
CDR3: CSARWTENTEAFF

V: TRBV4-1
J: TRBJ1-5
CDR3: CASSQDGGGTNSNQPQHF

V: TRBV19
J: TRBJ2-1
CDR3: CASSSLGGMYNEQFF

V: TRBV20-1
J: TRBJ2-7
CDR3: CSASDGRRLAGGGLREEQYF

V: TRBV7-8
J: TRBJ2-3
CDR3: CASSLGRAFSTDTQYF

V: TRBV5-1
J: TRBJ2-3
CDR3: CASSLGRDSSTDTQYF

V: TRBV5-5
J: TRBJ1-5
CDR3: CASSDPDSRQPQHF

V: TRBV6-2/TRBV6-3
J: TRBJ2-2
CDR3: CASSFQLGNTGELFF

V: TRBV5-1
J: TRBJ2-3
CDR3: CASSLISVGPDTQYF

V: TRBV5-4
J: TRBJ2-3
CDR3: CASSDRRAVKDTQYF

V: TRBV2
J: TRBJ2-1
CDR3: CASRARGAMGLNYNEQFF

V: TRBV7-9
J: TRBJ2-7
CDR3: CASSLNELSEQYF

V: TRBV9
J: TRBJ2-5
CDR3: CASSVGGFVMETQYF